This T cell receptor (beta chain) was obtained from a study of blood T cell repertoires in COVID-19 (TCRdb year 2020). About the study as a whole: Samples from collaborators originated in the United States, Italy and Spain and spanned both the acute and convalescent phases of COVID-19. Samples were obtained from the ongoing ImmuneRACE study (first 160 participants) and from about 1,300 subjects provided by 6 global collaborators. Where available, HLA class I and class II types were taken from metadata supplied by the sample provider and were not determined by assay-based typing. Sample metadata almost always included a de-identified subject ID, COVID-19 status, age in years and sex. The prospective study material was composed of cDNA or gDNA derived from T cells, B-cell-depleted T cells, or PBMCs. The repertoires were released in a freely available public database intended as a resource for research on the immune response to SARS-CoV-2. The dataset comprised deeply sampled blood TCRbeta repertoires from subjects exposed to, actively infected with, or recovered from COVID-19. Summary of the overall study and its limitations: Clinical and demographic metadata were provided uncurated, with the amount varying by source and participant.

One collaborating source in Seattle enrolled patients while the patients were actively infected and followed the patients over time throughout the course of disease. Whole blood was collected in K2EDTA tubes by collaborating institutions according to the institutions' own protocols. For TCRbeta analysis, collaborator samples were shipped as frozen whole blood, as isolated PBMCs, or as DNA extracted from either sample type. Points on this clone: What this receptor recognizes is not known. No per-base quality is available; no much larger clone lies one base away.

TCRbeta CDR3 regions were amplified from genomic DNA by means of the immunoSEQ Assay, a bias-controlled multiplex PCR. Regarding the original processing steps: The number of nucleated cells in each sample was estimated by amplification of reference gene primers within the assay. To quantify the absolute abundance of each unique TCRbeta CDR3 rearrangement, sequence reads were collapsed and filtered. For each sample, productive Simpson clonality was calculated as the square root of Simpson's diversity index over productive rearrangements. Drawn from immuneACCESS, this table holds only the in-frame rearrangements with V and J called that TCRdb kept. Clones are partly lost; checked studies trace under half to an unresolved V gene and leave the rest unexplained. That table furnishes V, J and clone size, whereas the DNA furnished D and trimming. The sample table contains hundreds of thousands of clones; only one count was recorded for around 88% of them. The ten largest clones add up to 6.3% of the sample.

The CDR3 runs 12 amino acids, cysteine and phenylalanine included. Of all the DNA, just the CDR3 is kept, 36 bases in frame from base 1. V loses 6 bases of germline sequence and J loses 6 bases, and the interval between the two ends is 11 bases. CDR1 and CDR2 were assigned from the germline V gene as MNHEY and SVGAGI. The sample taken for sequencing was peripheral blood. The source is a woman younger than 45 with COVID-19, enrolled during active disease. Recombination connected TRBV6-5 to TRBJ1-2; no D gene is confidently identified. The DNA sequence reads TGTGCCAGCAGCAACCGAGGGAATGGCTACACCTTC. Its coded protein is CASSNRGNGYTF.